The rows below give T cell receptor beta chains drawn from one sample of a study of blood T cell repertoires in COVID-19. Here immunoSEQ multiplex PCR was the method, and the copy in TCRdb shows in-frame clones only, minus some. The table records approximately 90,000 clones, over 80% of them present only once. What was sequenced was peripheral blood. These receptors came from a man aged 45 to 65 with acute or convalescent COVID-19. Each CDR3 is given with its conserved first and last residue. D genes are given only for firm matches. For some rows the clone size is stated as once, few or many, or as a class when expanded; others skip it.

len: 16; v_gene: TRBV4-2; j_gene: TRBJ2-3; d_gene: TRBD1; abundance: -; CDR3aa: CASSQDRQGSTDTQYF; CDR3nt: TGTGCCAGCAGCCAAGATCGACAGGGCAGCACAGATACGCAGTATTTT
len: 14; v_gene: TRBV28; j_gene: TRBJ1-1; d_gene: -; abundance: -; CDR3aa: CASTIRTKGTEAFF; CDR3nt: TGTGCCAGCACCATACGGACAAAGGGCACTGAAGCTTTCTTT
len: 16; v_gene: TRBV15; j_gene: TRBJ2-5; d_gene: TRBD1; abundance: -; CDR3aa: CATSRSGTGLQETQYF; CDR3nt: TGTGCCACCAGCAGATCCGGGACAGGGCTCCAAGAGACCCAGTACTTC
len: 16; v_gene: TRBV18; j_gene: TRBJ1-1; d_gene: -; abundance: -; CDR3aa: CASSPPWSRLGTEAFF; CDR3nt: TGTGCCAGCTCACCACCGTGGTCTAGGCTGGGCACTGAAGCTTTCTTT
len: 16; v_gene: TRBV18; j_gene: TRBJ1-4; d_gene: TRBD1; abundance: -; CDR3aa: CASSPTGGATNEKLFF; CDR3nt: TGTGCCAGCTCACCTACAGGGGGGGCAACTAATGAAAAACTGTTTTTT
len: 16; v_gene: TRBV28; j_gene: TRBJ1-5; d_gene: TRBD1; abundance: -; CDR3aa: CASQKGTGGASQPQHF; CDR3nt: TGTGCCAGCCAGAAAGGGACAGGGGGCGCTTCTCAGCCCCAGCATTTT
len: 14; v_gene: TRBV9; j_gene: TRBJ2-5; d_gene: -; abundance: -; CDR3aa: CASSVAGGSETQYF; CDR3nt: TGTGCCAGCAGCGTAGCAGGAGGGTCAGAGACCCAGTACTTC
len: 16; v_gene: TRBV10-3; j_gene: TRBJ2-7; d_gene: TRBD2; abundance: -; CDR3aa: CAISKRLAGISYEQYF; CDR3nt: TGTGCCATCAGTAAAAGACTAGCGGGGATCTCCTACGAGCAGTACTTC
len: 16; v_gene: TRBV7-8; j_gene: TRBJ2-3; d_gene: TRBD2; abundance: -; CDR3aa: CASSLWASGRGDTQYF; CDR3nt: TGTGCCAGCAGCTTATGGGCCAGCGGGAGGGGAGATACGCAGTATTTT
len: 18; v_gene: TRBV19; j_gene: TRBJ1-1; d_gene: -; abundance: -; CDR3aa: CASSANGGSPPPNTEAFF; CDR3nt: TGTGCCAGTAGTGCGAACGGTGGGAGCCCTCCCCCGAACACTGAAGCTTTCTTT
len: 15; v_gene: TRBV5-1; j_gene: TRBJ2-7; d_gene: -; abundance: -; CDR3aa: CASSPLTDSGDEQYF; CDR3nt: TGCGCCAGCAGCCCCCTTACCGATTCGGGGGACGAGCAGTACTTC
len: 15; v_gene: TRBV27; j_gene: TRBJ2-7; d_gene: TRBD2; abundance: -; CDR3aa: CASSLQAGGTYEQYF; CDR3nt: TGTGCCAGCAGTCTACAAGCGGGAGGCACCTACGAGCAGTACTTC
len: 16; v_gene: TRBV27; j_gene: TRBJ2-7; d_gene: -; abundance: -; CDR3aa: CASSFLPRQGIVEQYF; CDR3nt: TGTGCCAGCAGTTTCTTGCCGCGTCAGGGTATCGTCGAGCAGTACTTC
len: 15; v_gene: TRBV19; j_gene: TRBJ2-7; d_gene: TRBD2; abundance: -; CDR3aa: CASSTTSGSPYEQYF; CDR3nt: TGTGCCAGTAGTACGACTAGCGGGAGTCCCTACGAGCAGTACTTC
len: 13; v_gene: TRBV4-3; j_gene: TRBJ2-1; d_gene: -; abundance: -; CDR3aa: CASSPNLYDEQFF; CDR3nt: TGCGCCAGCAGCCCTAATCTATACGATGAGCAGTTCTTC
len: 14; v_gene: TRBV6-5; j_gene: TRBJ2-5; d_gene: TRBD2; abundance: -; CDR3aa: CASSYGGRGETQYF; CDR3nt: TGTGCCAGCAGTTACGGAGGGAGGGGCGAGACCCAGTACTTC
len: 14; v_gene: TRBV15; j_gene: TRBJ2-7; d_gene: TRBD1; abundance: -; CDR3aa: CATSPRTGAYEQYF; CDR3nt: TGTGCCACCAGCCCACGGACAGGGGCCTACGAGCAGTACTTC
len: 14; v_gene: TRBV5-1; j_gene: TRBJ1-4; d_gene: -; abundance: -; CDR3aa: CASSSQGSNEKLFF; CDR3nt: TGCGCCAGCAGCTCTCAGGGTAGTAATGAAAAACTGTTTTTT
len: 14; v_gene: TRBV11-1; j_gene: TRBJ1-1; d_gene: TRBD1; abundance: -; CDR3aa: CASSAGQGATEAFF; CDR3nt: TGTGCCAGCAGCGCCGGACAGGGGGCCACTGAAGCTTTCTTT
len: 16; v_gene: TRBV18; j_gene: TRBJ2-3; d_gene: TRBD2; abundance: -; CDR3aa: CASSPLAGGPTDTQYF; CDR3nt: TGTGCCAGCTCTCCATTAGCGGGGGGGCCAACAGATACGCAGTATTTT
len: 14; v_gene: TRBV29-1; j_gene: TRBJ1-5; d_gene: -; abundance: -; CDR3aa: CSVQTESSNQPQHF; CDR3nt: TGCAGCGTCCAGACAGAGAGTAGCAATCAGCCCCAGCATTTT
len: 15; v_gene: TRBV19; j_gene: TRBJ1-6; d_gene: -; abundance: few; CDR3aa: CASSSRGSYNSPLHF; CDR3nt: TGTGCCAGTAGTAGCCGGGGCTCCTATAATTCACCCCTCCACTTT
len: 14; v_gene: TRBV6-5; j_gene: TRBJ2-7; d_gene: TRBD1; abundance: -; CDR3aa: CASSGTGMSYEQYF; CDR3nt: TGTGCCAGCAGCGGGACAGGGATGTCGTACGAGCAGTACTTC
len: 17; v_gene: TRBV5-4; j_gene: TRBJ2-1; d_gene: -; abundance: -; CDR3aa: CASSLVTNPKLDNEQFF; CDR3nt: TGTGCCAGCAGCTTGGTAACTAACCCGAAGCTAGACAATGAGCAGTTCTTC
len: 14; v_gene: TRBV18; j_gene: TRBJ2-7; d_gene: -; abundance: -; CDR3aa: CASSPETGPYEQYF; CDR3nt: TGTGCCAGCTCACCGGAGACTGGTCCCTACGAGCAGTACTTC
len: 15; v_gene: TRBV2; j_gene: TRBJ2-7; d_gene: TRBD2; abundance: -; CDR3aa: CASTPRGLAGGEQYF; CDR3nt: TGTGCCAGCACCCCCAGGGGGCTAGCGGGGGGCGAGCAGTACTTC
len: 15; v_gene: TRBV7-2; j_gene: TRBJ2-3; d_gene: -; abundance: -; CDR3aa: CASSFTGLRTDTQYF; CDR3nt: TGTGCCAGCAGCTTCACGGGACTCCGTACGGATACGCAGTATTTT
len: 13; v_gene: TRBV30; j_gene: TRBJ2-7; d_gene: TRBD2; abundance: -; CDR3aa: CAWEAGGSYEQYF; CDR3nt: TGTGCCTGGGAAGCGGGAGGGTCCTACGAGCAGTACTTC
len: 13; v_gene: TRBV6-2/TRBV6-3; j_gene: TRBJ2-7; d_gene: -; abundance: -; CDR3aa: CASSTTGSYEQYF; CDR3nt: TGTGCCAGCAGTACGACAGGTTCCTACGAGCAGTACTTC
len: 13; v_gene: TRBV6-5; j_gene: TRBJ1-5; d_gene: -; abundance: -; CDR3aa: CASRPDSNQPQHF; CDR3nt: TGTGCCAGCAGGCCCGACAGTAATCAGCCCCAGCATTTT
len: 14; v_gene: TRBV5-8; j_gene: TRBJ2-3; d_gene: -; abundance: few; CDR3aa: CASSSGTSTDTQYF; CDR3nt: TGTGCCAGCAGCTCCGGTACTAGCACAGATACGCAGTATTTT
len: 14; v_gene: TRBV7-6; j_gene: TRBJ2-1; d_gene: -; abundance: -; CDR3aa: CASSLPAENNEQFF; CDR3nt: TGTGCCAGCAGCTTACCAGCGGAGAACAATGAGCAGTTCTTC
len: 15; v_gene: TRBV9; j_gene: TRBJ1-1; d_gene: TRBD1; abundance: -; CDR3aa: CASSPRTGLATEAFF; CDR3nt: TGTGCCAGCAGCCCTCGGACAGGCTTGGCCACTGAAGCTTTCTTT
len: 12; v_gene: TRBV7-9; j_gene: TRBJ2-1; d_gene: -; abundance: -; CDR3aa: CASKGTEDEQFF; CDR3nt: TGTGCCAGCAAGGGGACTGAGGATGAGCAGTTCTTC
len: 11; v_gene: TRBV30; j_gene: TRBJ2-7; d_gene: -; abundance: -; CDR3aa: CACSRGGEQYF; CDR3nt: TGTGCCTGTTCGAGAGGAGGGGAGCAGTACTTC
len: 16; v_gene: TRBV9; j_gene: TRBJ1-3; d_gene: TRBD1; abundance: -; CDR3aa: CASSVESRGRGNTIYF; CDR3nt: TGTGCCAGCAGCGTAGAGTCCAGGGGGCGCGGAAACACCATATATTTT
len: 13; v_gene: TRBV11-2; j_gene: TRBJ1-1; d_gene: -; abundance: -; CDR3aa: CASSLALYTEAFF; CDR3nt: TGTGCCAGCAGCTTAGCCCTTTACACTGAAGCTTTCTTT
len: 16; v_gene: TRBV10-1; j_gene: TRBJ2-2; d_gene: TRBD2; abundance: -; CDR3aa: CASSESGGGIAGELFF; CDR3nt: TGCGCCAGCAGTGAGTCGGGCGGGGGGATCGCCGGGGAGCTGTTTTTT
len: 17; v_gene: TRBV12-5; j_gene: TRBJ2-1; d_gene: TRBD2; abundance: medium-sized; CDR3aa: CASGLREAGADHNEQFF; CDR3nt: TGTGCTAGTGGTTTGAGAGAAGCGGGGGCCGACCACAATGAGCAGTTCTTC
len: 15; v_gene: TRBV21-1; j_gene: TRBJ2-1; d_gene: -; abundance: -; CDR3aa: CASSPSGSTYNEQFF; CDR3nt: TGTGCCAGCAGCCCTAGCGGGAGTACCTACAATGAGCAGTTCTTC
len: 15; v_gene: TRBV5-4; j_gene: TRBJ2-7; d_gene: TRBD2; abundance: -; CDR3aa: CASSPSGGLAYEQYF; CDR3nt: TGTGCCAGCAGCCCGTCGGGGGGTCTCGCCTACGAGCAGTACTTC
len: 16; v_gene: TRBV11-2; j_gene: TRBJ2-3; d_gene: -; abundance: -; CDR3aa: CASSLGRAAGMNTQYF; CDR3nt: TGTGCCAGCAGCTTAGGCCGGGCCGCCGGGATGAATACGCAGTATTTT
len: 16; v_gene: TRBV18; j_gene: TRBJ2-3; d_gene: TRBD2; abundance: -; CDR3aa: CASSLRSGGATDTQYF; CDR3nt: TGTGCCAGCTCACTAAGGTCGGGGGGAGCCACAGATACGCAGTATTTT
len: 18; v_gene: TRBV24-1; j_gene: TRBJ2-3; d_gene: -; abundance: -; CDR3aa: CATSDWGTRDGSTDTQYF; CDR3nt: TGTGCCACCAGTGATTGGGGGACAAGGGACGGAAGCACAGATACGCAGTATTTT
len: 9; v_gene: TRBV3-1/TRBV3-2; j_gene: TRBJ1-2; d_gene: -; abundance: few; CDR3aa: CRWEAGYTF; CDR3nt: TGTCGCTGGGAGGCTGGCTACACCTTC
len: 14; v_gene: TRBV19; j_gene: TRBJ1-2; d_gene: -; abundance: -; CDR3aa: CASSPVSTNYGYTF; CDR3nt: TGTGCCAGTAGTCCGGTCTCCACTAACTATGGCTACACCTTC
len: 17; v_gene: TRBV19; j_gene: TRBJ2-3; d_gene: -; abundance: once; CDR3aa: CASSSLLSGTSTDTQYF; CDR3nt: TGTGCCAGTAGCTCGCTCCTATCCGGGACTAGCACAGATACGCAGTATTTT
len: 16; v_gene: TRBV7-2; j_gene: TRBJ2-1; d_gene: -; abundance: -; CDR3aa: CASSPPGRQGVGEQFF; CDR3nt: TGTGCCAGCAGCCCCCCGGGGAGGCAGGGGGTTGGTGAGCAGTTCTTC
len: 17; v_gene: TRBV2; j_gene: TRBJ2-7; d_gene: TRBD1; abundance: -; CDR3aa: CASRGQGGARSGYEQYF; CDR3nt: TGTGCCAGCAGAGGACAGGGAGGCGCTCGTAGTGGCTACGAGCAGTACTTC
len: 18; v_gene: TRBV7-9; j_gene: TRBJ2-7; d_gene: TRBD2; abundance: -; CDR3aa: CASSLEGLAGGKTYEQYF; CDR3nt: TGTGCCAGCAGCTTAGAGGGACTAGCGGGAGGAAAAACCTACGAGCAGTACTTC